This T cell receptor beta chain was sequenced in a study of cytomegalovirus exposure and HLA in healthy donors. For the study at large: Researchers found that roughly 81% of around 400 genotyped donors fell within the Caucasian-associated ancestry cluster. Study-level findings and limits: With further analysis later on, most CMV-associated TCR beta chains appeared HLA-restricted. Most sequenced TCRs were rare (though some public TCRs occurred in many donors). Some highly shared sequence variants likely arose as a pipeline artifact.

This CDR3 is built from 15 residues. Germline lookup yields CDR1 GTSNPN and CDR2 SVGIG (reference sequence). PCR used 60 Vbeta primers and 13 Jbeta primers. Using immunoSEQ multiplex PCR, the repertoire was profiled, and TCRdb retains in-frame clones only, with some absent. Here the sample spans about 130,000 clones, around 80% being singletons. On this clone itself: Its antigen is still unknown. At one end the junction does not follow the germline gene, possibly because of a read error.

The chain links TRBV30 to TRBJ1-4; TRBD1 matches 9 bases. The TCR comes from a woman aged 18-29 years in good health and CMV-seronegative. The sequencing input was PBMCs. In DNA form, the CDR3 reads TGTGCCTGGAGTCCTGGGACAGGGACAAATGAAAAACTGCTTTTT. This encodes CAWSPGTGTNEKLLF.